The 17 T cell receptor beta chains listed next were all sequenced from one sample in a study of cytomegalovirus exposure and HLA in healthy donors (dated by TCRdb to about 2017). The method was the immunoSEQ multiplex PCR assay. A mixture of 60 forward primers for TCR Vbeta segments and 13 reverse primers for TCR Jbeta segments was used in the multiplex PCR. The table comes from immuneACCESS by way of TCRdb, which keeps in-frame sequences with V and J called. Part of the clones is missing from these tables; in studies checked, under half for an unresolved V gene and the rest for unknown reasons. A total of 100,000 or so clones appear in this sample, under 80% of them only once. More than 4.5% of the sample is held by the ten biggest clonotypes. The specimen was PBMCs. The receptors stem from a woman aged 18-29 years in good health and CMV-seropositive.

V is TRBV6-5 and J is TRBJ2-7, with D possibly being TRBD2 (6 bases). The CDR3 has 14 residues. From germline, CDR1 is MNHEY and CDR2 SVGAGI. V lost 5 bases, J lost 3 bases, and 14 bases lay in between. CDR3: CASSLSGLRYEQYF. CDR3 coding DNA: TGTGCCAGCAGTCTATCGGGACTTCGCTACGAGCAGTACTTC.

The CDR3 DNA reads TGTGCCAGCAGCTTAGGACTAGCGGGAGTAAGCGAGCAGTACTTC. Its protein product is CASSLGLAGVSEQYF. The chain is built from TRBV7-9 and TRBJ2-7, with TRBD2 matching over 12 bases. Trimming at V came to 1 base and at J to 6 bases, leaving 4 bases not matched to a gene. CDR3 length: 15 amino acids. Germline CDR1 SEHNR, CDR2 FQNEAQ (reference sequence).

The V gene is TRBV15, the J gene TRBJ1-1; TRBD1 is a possible D gene (5 bases). Germline lookup yields CDR1 LNHNV and CDR2 YYDKDF (reference sequence). The CDR3 is 11 residues long. Trimming removed 5 bases at V and 7 bases at J, with 8 bases between. This CDR3 reads CATSGTGEAFF. The CDR3 region has the DNA TGTGCCACCAGCGGAACAGGTGAAGCTTTCTTT.

This clone has a single count. The chain combines TRBV5-4 with TRBJ1-1; TRBD1 matches 8 bases. V trimming: 4 bases; J trimming: 0 bases; junction bases outside the gene matches: 2. The CDR3 extends over 14 amino acids. Germline CDR1 reads SGHNT; CDR2 reads YYREEE (reference sequence). The CDR3 DNA sequence: TGTGCCAGCAGCAGGGACAGGATGAACACTGAAGCTTTCTTT. Protein product: CASSRDRMNTEAFF.

This chain connects TRBV6-1 to TRBJ2-3; D remains ambiguous. CDR1 and CDR2 from the germline V gene are MNHNS and SASEGT. V lost 4 bases, J lost 2 bases, and 10 bases lay in between. The CDR3 has 14 amino acids. CDR3 nucleotide sequence: TGTGCCAGCAGTGCGGCCGACACCACAGATACGCAGTATTTT. Its protein product is CASSAADTTDTQYF.

V gene TRBV5-1 combines with J gene TRBJ2-1, with TRBD2 matching over 8 bases. The CDR3 covers 15 residues. CDR1 SGHRS and CDR2 YFSETQ come from the germline V gene. Trimming at V came to 4 bases and at J to 9 bases, leaving 12 bases not matched to a gene. CDR3 in amino acids: CASSDLAGRGGEQFF. Written as DNA, the CDR3 is TGCGCCAGCAGCGATTTAGCGGGAAGAGGTGGTGAGCAGTTCTTC.

This sequence joins TRBV7-2 and TRBJ2-1, with 8 positions matching TRBD2. CDR1 and CDR2 (germline): SGHTA, FQGNSA. There are 15 residues in the CDR3. Trimming took 5 bases from V and 4 from J; bases not matched to a gene: 7. This CDR3 is CASSLNSGSYNEQFF. CDR3 in DNA: TGTGCCAGCAGCCTCAACAGCGGGAGTTACAATGAGCAGTTCTTC. The full variable domain, in which reference TRBV7-2 and TRBJ2-1 provide the parts outside the CDR3, is GAGVSQSPSNKVTEKGKDVELRCDPISGHTALYWYRQSLGQGLEFLIYFQGNSAPDKSGLPSDRFSAERTGGSVSTLTIQRTQQEDSAVYLCASSLNSGSYNEQFFGPGTRLTVL.

This chain links TRBV7-2 with TRBJ2-7, with D possibly being TRBD1 (6 bases). This CDR3 has 13 residues. V lost 1 base and J lost 6, with 10 bases in between. Germline CDR1 is SGHTA and CDR2 is FQGNSA. The CDR3 DNA sequence: TGTGCCAGCAGCTTAGGACAGGACATCGAGCAGTACTTC. Its translation is CASSLGQDIEQYF.

V gene TRBV6-5 combines with J gene TRBJ2-7, with 7 positions matching TRBD2. V was clipped by 2 bases and J by 2 bases; unmatched bases: 6. Per the germline V gene, CDR1 is MNHEY and CDR2 is SVGAGI. This CDR3 has 15 amino acids. CDR3 sequence: CASSYKAGPTYEQYF. In DNA form, the CDR3 reads TGTGCCAGCAGTTACAAAGCGGGGCCTACCTACGAGCAGTACTTC.

This clone was counted between two and nine times. The chain recombines TRBV4-1 with TRBJ2-2; 13 positions match TRBD2. The CDR3 is 18 residues long. The V segment lost 1 base and the J segment 4 bases; nucleotides outside the gene matches: 6. Germline assignment: CDR1 MGHRA and CDR2 YSYEKL. The CDR3 loop reads CASSQGTSGSAGTGELFF. The CDR3 DNA reads TGCGCCAGCAGCCAAGGGACTAGCGGGAGTGCAGGCACCGGGGAGCTGTTTTTT.

J is TRBJ2-7 and V is TRBV9; TRBD2 aligns across 10 bases. The J segment lost 6 bases and the V segment lost 0 bases, leaving 0 bases of the junction unmatched. The CDR3 consists of 13 residues. The germline V gene encodes CDR1 SGDLS and CDR2 YYNGEE. The CDR3 is CASSVASGGEQYF. Written as DNA, the CDR3 is TGTGCCAGCAGCGTAGCTAGCGGGGGCGAGCAGTACTTC.

This clone was counted between two and nine times. The chain couples TRBV19 to TRBJ1-1, with D perhaps TRBD1 (6 bases). V was cut by 5 bases and J by 5 bases, with 15 bases left in between. The CDR3 consists of 14 residues. Germline assignment: CDR1 LNHDA and CDR2 SQIVND (reference sequence). In DNA, the CDR3 is TGTGCCAGTAGTTTGTTTGCGGGGGCAACTGAAGCTTTCTTT. This translates into CASSLFAGATEAFF.

The genes are TRBV5-1 and TRBJ1-1; the match to TRBD1 covers 8 bases. Trimming at V came to 1 base and at J to 1 base, leaving 3 bases not matched to a gene. The length of the CDR3 is 15 residues. Germline lookup yields CDR1 SGHRS and CDR2 YFSETQ. For the CDR3, the DNA is TGCGCCAGCAGCTTGCAGCAGGGGGCGAACACTGAAGCTTTCTTT. Its protein is CASSLQQGANTEAFF.

This clone appeared a few times. J is TRBJ2-1 and V is TRBV6-1; D is ambiguous. V lost 4 bases and J lost 10, with 11 bases in between. Germline assignment: CDR1 MNHNS and CDR2 SASEGT. CDR3 size: 12 residues. The DNA of the CDR3 is TGTGCCAGCAGTGTCCAGTCTTACGAGCAGTTCTTC. This codes for CASSVQSYEQFF.

The rearrangement uses TRBV6-5 and TRBJ1-2; D possibly corresponds to TRBD1 (6 bases). Between the trimmed V and J ends, which lost 0 bases and 7 bases, there was a span of 9 bases. CDR3 size: 13 residues. Germline V lookup: CDR1 MNHEY, CDR2 SVGAGI. The CDR3 protein is CASSYSAGVGYTF. As DNA, the CDR3 is TGTGCCAGCAGTTACTCGGCAGGGGTTGGCTACACCTTC.

The chain uses TRBV10-3 and TRBJ2-5; 7 nucleotides line up with TRBD1. The J call may be incorrect, as the DNA end agrees better with TRBJ2-7. The CDR3 runs 14 residues. Germline V gene data show CDR1 as ENHRY and CDR2 as SYGVKD. Here the CDR3 reads CAISRGPGSYEQYF. CDR3 DNA sequence: TGTGCCATTTCGAGGGGGCCAGGATCCTACGAGCAGTACTTC.

The V and J genes are TRBV10-3 and TRBJ2-1, with 10 nucleotides matching TRBD1. The germline gives CDR1 ENHRY, CDR2 SYGVKD. With 0 bases clipped from V and 7 bases from J, the junction kept 12 bases outside the gene matches. The CDR3 has 18 amino acids. This CDR3 is CAISESTKTGGEGNEQFF. The CDR3 DNA sequence: TGTGCCATCAGTGAGTCGACAAAGACAGGGGGCGAGGGGAATGAGCAGTTCTTC.